This is a list of T cell receptor beta chains from one sample in a study of blood T cell repertoires in COVID-19. Using immunoSEQ multiplex PCR, the repertoire was profiled, and TCRdb retains in-frame clones only, with some absent. The sample gives approximately 96,000 clones, more than 65% of which show up once; about 10% is in the top ten. The sample comprised peripheral blood. These receptors were obtained from a woman of 80 years or more with acute or convalescent COVID-19. The CDR3 runs from the conserved cysteine through the conserved F or W. D genes are given only for firm matches. Some rows mark clone size as missing; the rest say once, few, many or name a class of expanded clone.

V: TRBV5-3; J: TRBJ2-2; D: TRBD1; size: .; CDR3: CARSSDSGTGNTGELFF; DNA: TGTGCCAGAAGCTCGGACTCCGGGACAGGGAACACCGGGGAGCTGTTTTTT
V: TRBV2; J: TRBJ2-1; D: .; size: .; CDR3: CASSREAAAPGYEQFF; DNA: TGTGCCAGCAGCAGGGAGGCGGCTGCACCAGGGTATGAGCAGTTCTTC
V: TRBV10-3; J: TRBJ1-6; D: .; size: .; CDR3: CAISREEGSPLHF; DNA: TGTGCCATCAGTAGGGAGGAAGGTTCACCCCTCCACTTT
V: TRBV7-9; J: TRBJ1-1; D: .; size: .; CDR3: CASSLAGGPKAFF; DNA: TGTGCCAGCAGCTTAGCGGGCGGGCCAAAAGCTTTCTTT
V: TRBV6-5; J: TRBJ1-1; D: .; size: .; CDR3: CASTGQLMNTEAFF; DNA: TGTGCCAGCACCGGACAGTTAATGAACACTGAAGCTTTCTTT
V: TRBV5-6; J: TRBJ2-3; D: TRBD2; size: .; CDR3: CASSLVLAGGSTDTQYF; DNA: TGTGCCAGCAGCTTGGTGCTAGCGGGGGGGAGCACAGATACGCAGTATTTT
V: TRBV7-9; J: TRBJ2-5; D: .; size: .; CDR3: CASSLSPGLQETQYF; DNA: TGTGCCAGCAGCTTAAGTCCCGGTCTGCAAGAGACCCAGTACTTC
V: TRBV5-1; J: TRBJ1-1; D: TRBD1; size: .; CDR3: CASSSDRGTEAFF; DNA: TGCGCCAGCAGCTCGGACAGGGGGACTGAAGCTTTCTTT
V: TRBV15; J: TRBJ2-1; D: TRBD2; size: .; CDR3: CATSRGGSGGNEQFF; DNA: TGTGCCACCAGCAGAGGGGGTAGCGGGGGCAATGAGCAGTTCTTC
V: TRBV7-9; J: TRBJ1-4; D: .; size: .; CDR3: CASSLAWGLSGEKLFF; DNA: TGTGCCAGCAGCTTAGCTTGGGGGCTCTCGGGTGAAAAACTGTTTTTT
V: TRBV9; J: TRBJ2-3; D: .; size: .; CDR3: CASSVVPSAGAGTDTQYF; DNA: TGTGCCAGCAGCGTAGTTCCTTCGGCGGGGGCGGGCACAGATACGCAGTATTTT
V: TRBV20-1; J: TRBJ2-5; D: .; size: .; CDR3: CSASSSFGETQYF; DNA: TGCAGTGCTAGTTCTAGTTTCGGAGAGACCCAGTACTTC
V: TRBV6-5; J: TRBJ1-6; D: .; size: .; CDR3: CASSSRPGGNSPLHF; DNA: TGTGCCAGCAGTTCTAGGCCGGGGGGGAATTCACCCCTCCACTTT
V: TRBV5-1; J: TRBJ2-2; D: TRBD2; size: .; CDR3: CASSLSAGITTGELFF; DNA: TGCGCCAGCAGCTTGTCAGCGGGGATTACTACCGGGGAGCTGTTTTTT
V: TRBV7-7; J: TRBJ2-5; D: TRBD2; size: once; CDR3: CASSLGLAREGETQYF; DNA: TGTGCCAGCAGCTTAGGGCTTGCCAGGGAGGGAGAGACCCAGTACTTC
V: TRBV18; J: TRBJ2-1; D: .; size: few; CDR3: CASSPAVLYNEQFF; DNA: TGTGCCAGCTCACCAGCGGTGCTTTACAATGAGCAGTTCTTC
V: TRBV2; J: TRBJ2-1; D: .; size: once; CDR3: CASRVYSNEQFF; DNA: TGTGCCAGCAGAGTTTACTCCAATGAGCAGTTCTTC
V: TRBV25-1; J: TRBJ1-1; D: .; size: .; CDR3: CASSEYTTGSNTEAFF; DNA: TGTGCCAGCAGTGAATATACAACAGGGAGCAACACTGAAGCTTTCTTT
V: TRBV7-6; J: TRBJ2-2; D: .; size: .; CDR3: CASSLAAGSTGELFF; DNA: TGTGCCAGCAGCTTAGCTGCAGGATCCACCGGGGAGCTGTTTTTT
V: TRBV21-1; J: TRBJ1-1; D: .; size: .; CDR3: CASSNGTGGWAEAFF; DNA: TGTGCCAGCAGCAACGGGACAGGGGGCTGGGCTGAAGCTTTCTTT
V: TRBV11-2; J: TRBJ2-2; D: .; size: .; CDR3: CASTEANTGELFF; DNA: TGTGCCAGTACCGAGGCAAACACCGGGGAGCTGTTTTTT
V: TRBV6-2/TRBV6-3; J: TRBJ2-1; D: .; size: .; CDR3: CASSPRPRGSSYNEQFF; DNA: TGTGCCAGCAGCCCCCGACCTAGAGGGAGCTCCTACAATGAGCAGTTCTTC
V: TRBV28; J: TRBJ1-2; D: .; size: .; CDR3: CGLRGYGYTF; DNA: TGTGGTCTTCGGGGTTATGGCTACACCTTC
V: TRBV5-4; J: TRBJ1-6; D: .; size: .; CDR3: CASRAQASSYNSPLHF; DNA: TGTGCCAGCAGGGCCCAGGCGAGCTCCTATAATTCACCCCTCCACTTT
V: TRBV7-9; J: TRBJ1-3; D: .; size: .; CDR3: CASSLGGFGRSGNTIYF; DNA: TGTGCCAGCAGCCTTGGAGGTTTTGGTAGATCTGGAAACACCATATATTTT
V: TRBV11-2; J: TRBJ1-5; D: TRBD1; size: .; CDR3: CASSLDGTGNQPQHF; DNA: TGTGCCAGCAGCTTAGATGGGACAGGCAATCAGCCCCAGCATTTT
V: TRBV11-2; J: TRBJ2-6; D: .; size: .; CDR3: CASTLRRGGSGANVLTF; DNA: TGTGCCAGCACGCTCAGGAGGGGGGGCTCTGGGGCCAACGTCCTGACTTTC
V: TRBV6-5; J: TRBJ1-4; D: .; size: .; CDR3: CASSFDRTTNEKLFF; DNA: TGTGCCAGCAGTTTTGACAGGACCACTAATGAAAAACTGTTTTTT
V: TRBV6-5; J: TRBJ1-2; D: .; size: once; CDR3: CASSYSMDGGFGYTF; DNA: TGTGCCAGCAGTTACTCGATGGACGGAGGTTTTGGCTACACCTTC
V: TRBV12-3/TRBV12-4; J: TRBJ1-5; D: TRBD1; size: once; CDR3: CASSSKGQEPQHF; DNA: TGTGCCAGCAGTTCAAAAGGACAGGAGCCCCAGCATTTT
V: TRBV5-1; J: TRBJ2-1; D: .; size: .; CDR3: CASSRVGRYNEQFF; DNA: TGCGCCAGCAGCCGCGTCGGTAGATACAATGAGCAGTTCTTC
V: TRBV20-1; J: TRBJ1-2; D: .; size: .; CDR3: CSASAGIIYGYTF; DNA: TGCAGTGCTAGTGCAGGGATTATCTATGGCTACACCTTC
V: TRBV7-2; J: TRBJ1-2; D: .; size: once; CDR3: CASGSRDNGEGGYTF; DNA: TGTGCCAGCGGGTCCCGGGACAACGGGGAGGGTGGCTACACCTTC
V: TRBV7-2; J: TRBJ1-4; D: .; size: .; CDR3: CASSSTGGEKLFF; DNA: TGTGCCAGCAGCTCGACGGGGGGGGAAAAACTGTTTTTT
V: TRBV5-4; J: TRBJ2-1; D: .; size: .; CDR3: CASSLPGPSSYNEQFF; DNA: TGTGCCAGCAGCTTACCGGGTCCCAGCTCCTACAATGAGCAGTTCTTC
V: TRBV15; J: TRBJ1-3; D: .; size: .; CDR3: CATSTGPTGNTIYF; DNA: TGTGCCACCAGTACAGGGCCTACAGGAAACACCATATATTTT
V: TRBV18; J: TRBJ1-1; D: .; size: .; CDR3: CASSPANSRDTEAFF; DNA: TGTGCCAGCTCACCCGCGAACAGCAGAGACACTGAAGCTTTCTTT
V: TRBV6-2/TRBV6-3; J: TRBJ1-3; D: .; size: .; CDR3: CASSYSGGSGNTIYF; DNA: TGTGCCAGCAGTTACTCCGGAGGCTCTGGAAACACCATATATTTT
V: TRBV4-1; J: TRBJ2-5; D: TRBD2; size: .; CDR3: CASSQALAATQETQYF; DNA: TGCGCCAGCAGCCAAGCCCTAGCGGCTACACAAGAGACCCAGTACTTC
V: TRBV5-1; J: TRBJ1-1; D: .; size: .; CDR3: CASSAHSTREENTEAFF; DNA: TGCGCCAGCAGCGCTCACTCAACCAGGGAGGAGAACACTGAAGCTTTCTTT
V: TRBV12-3/TRBV12-4; J: TRBJ1-1; D: .; size: .; CDR3: CASILGGNTEAFF; DNA: TGTGCCAGCATTCTAGGTGGGAACACTGAAGCTTTCTTT
V: TRBV9; J: TRBJ1-5; D: .; size: .; CDR3: CASSVAGNQPQHF; DNA: TGTGCCAGCAGCGTAGCAGGGAATCAGCCCCAGCATTTT
V: TRBV6-4; J: TRBJ1-6; D: .; size: .; CDR3: CASSDNWGGTYNSPLHF; DNA: TGTGCCAGCAGTGACAATTGGGGAGGGACCTATAATTCACCCCTCCACTTT
V: TRBV4-3; J: TRBJ1-3; D: .; size: .; CDR3: CASSQYQGGGNTIYF; DNA: TGCGCCAGCAGCCAGTACCAGGGTGGGGGAAACACCATATATTTT
V: TRBV7-8; J: TRBJ1-1; D: .; size: .; CDR3: CASSLVSTAGGTEAFF; DNA: TGTGCCAGCAGCTTAGTTTCCACGGCGGGGGGGACTGAAGCTTTCTTT
V: TRBV7-2; J: TRBJ2-6; D: .; size: .; CDR3: CASSLSQGSSGANVLTF; DNA: TGTGCCAGCAGCTTATCCCAGGGTTCCTCTGGGGCCAACGTCCTGACTTTC
V: TRBV12-3/TRBV12-4; J: TRBJ1-2; D: .; size: .; CDR3: CASSLAGVGYTF; DNA: TGTGCCAGCAGTTTGGCAGGGGTCGGCTACACCTTC
V: TRBV7-2; J: TRBJ2-2; D: .; size: .; CDR3: CASSWQGNTGELFF; DNA: TGTGCCAGCAGCTGGCAGGGAAACACCGGGGAGCTGTTTTTT
V: TRBV5-1; J: TRBJ1-4; D: .; size: .; CDR3: CASCPLPGENYEKLFF; DNA: TGCGCCAGCTGCCCCCTACCGGGAGAAAACTATGAAAAACTGTTTTTT
V: TRBV5-6; J: TRBJ1-2; D: .; size: .; CDR3: CASSSPGENYGYTF; DNA: TGTGCCAGCAGCTCGCCGGGGGAGAACTATGGCTACACCTTC
V: TRBV9; J: TRBJ1-2; D: .; size: few; CDR3: CASSVETRGGGYTF; DNA: TGTGCCAGCAGCGTAGAGACAAGGGGAGGCGGCTACACCTTC
V: TRBV27; J: TRBJ2-1; D: TRBD2; size: .; CDR3: CASSPGTSGGNEQFF; DNA: TGTGCCAGCAGTCCCGGGACTAGTGGGGGCAATGAGCAGTTCTTC
V: TRBV7-8; J: TRBJ1-4; D: .; size: .; CDR3: CASSSQNRRGKEKLFF; DNA: TGTGCCAGCAGCTCCCAAAACAGGCGAGGAAAGGAAAAACTGTTTTTT
V: TRBV2; J: TRBJ1-2; D: TRBD1; size: .; CDR3: CASGGQGAGGYTF; DNA: TGTGCCAGCGGGGGACAGGGGGCTGGTGGCTACACCTTC